These T cell receptor beta chains were read from a single sample in a study of CXCR3-negative and CXCR3-positive naive CD8 T cells. From its re-call of the 5' RACE reads, TCRdb lists each CDR3 protein once, without DNA. The sample has 75,000 to 100,000 distinct CDR3 sequences. The source material was naive CXCR3- CD8+ T cells from blood. These receptors all stem from a human donor in good health. Some clones in this sample may be carry-over from other donors' samples. The CDR3 runs from the conserved cysteine through the conserved F or W.

j_call,v_call,cdr3_aa
TRBJ2-1,TRBV20-1,CSARGTSGSYNEQFF
TRBJ2-3,TRBV12-3/TRBV12-4,CASSLARLAVSTDTQYF
TRBJ2-2,TRBV7-4,CASSLLGTGELFF
TRBJ2-7,TRBV4-1,CASSRGQAYEQYF
TRBJ2-5,TRBV7-7,CASSPGTSGQETQYF
TRBJ2-7,TRBV7-9,CASSPTGGVPYEQYF
TRBJ2-7,TRBV6-5,CASSYSPWDEQYF
TRBJ2-1,TRBV2,CASSERLPSGNNEQFF
TRBJ2-5,TRBV29-1,CSVYGGRQETQYF
TRBJ2-3,TRBV9,CASSIFSGTYGDTQYF
TRBJ2-7,TRBV12-3/TRBV12-4,CASRQGNEQYF
TRBJ2-2,TRBV28,CASSSGGGELFF
TRBJ2-5,TRBV29-1,CSVAPIGGLAPGETQYF
TRBJ2-1,TRBV20-1,CSARDLLQAMSYNEQFF
TRBJ2-7,TRBV29-1,CSVEDGLNTYEQYF
TRBJ2-1,TRBV4-2,CASSQEERETTNEQFF
TRBJ2-1,TRBV11-3,CASSLGAGVDNEQFF
TRBJ2-1,TRBV12-3/TRBV12-4,CASSYISGGPYNEQFF
TRBJ2-1,TRBV28,CASSPLDRSDNEQFF
TRBJ1-5,TRBV5-6,CASSSTGTGGAQPQHF
TRBJ2-2,TRBV21-1,CASSTVAGEDTRELFF
TRBJ2-4,TRBV27,CASSLGRADLAKNIQYF
TRBJ2-3,TRBV28,CASSLYGDSSTDTQYF
TRBJ2-1,TRBV28,CASTGGQGMYNEQFF
TRBJ2-7,TRBV28,CASTEVGASSYEQYF
TRBJ1-2,TRBV9,CASSVSIEHRGTDGYTF
TRBJ2-1,TRBV3-1,CASRPAASGDEQFF
TRBJ2-1,TRBV28,CASSLFGQGINEQFF
TRBJ2-7,TRBV28,CASSFHRDSYEQYF
TRBJ2-5,TRBV3-1,CASSQEAGTGAQETQYF
TRBJ2-3,TRBV29-1,CSVGSGLDTQYF
TRBJ2-3,TRBV6-5,CASSYGGGGSTDTQYF
TRBJ2-1,TRBV29-1,CSVEDPWAGATNEQFF
TRBJ1-4,TRBV15,CATSIGAGSNEKLFF
TRBJ2-2,TRBV6-2/TRBV6-3,CASSYSDDTGELFF
TRBJ2-3,TRBV29-1,CSAVGLAGDDTQYF
TRBJ2-5,TRBV20-1,CSASSKGLAIRGAQYF
TRBJ2-2,TRBV14,CASSQVAGPGELFF
TRBJ2-7,TRBV29-1,CSALLAGDYEQYF
TRBJ2-1,TRBV12-3/TRBV12-4,CASSLAGVGYNEQFF
TRBJ2-7,TRBV7-9,CASSSPRDRHGEQYF
TRBJ2-7,TRBV29-1,CSVELDRSYEQYF
TRBJ2-7,TRBV29-1,CSVADTYEQYF
TRBJ2-2,TRBV12-3/TRBV12-4,CASNHELSPLPGELFF
TRBJ2-7,TRBV11-2,CASSSRFPGHEQYF
TRBJ2-3,TRBV4-3,CASSRPTGPPKTDTQYF
TRBJ2-1,TRBV6-6,CASTLTRAADEQFF
TRBJ1-2,TRBV10-3,CAISASLQTSNYGYTF
TRBJ2-3,TRBV15,CATSPVRSSTDTQYF
TRBJ2-7,TRBV3-1,CASSPGSFSGAYEQYF
TRBJ2-7,TRBV2,CASSVLAGPFYEQYF
TRBJ2-2,TRBV28,CASSPGGELFF
TRBJ2-7,TRBV4-2,CASSQVTVSEQYF
TRBJ2-7,TRBV9,CASRDPVSYEQYF
TRBJ2-3,TRBV7-2,CASSLRSTSGAADTQYF
TRBJ2-1,TRBV29-1,CSAEVDLGLQYNEQFF
TRBJ1-1,TRBV5-1,CASSLAGGGFGTEAFF
TRBJ1-5,TRBV11-3,CASSPAGSYQPQHF
TRBJ1-3,TRBV29-1,CSVIGTAYGNTIYF
TRBJ1-5,TRBV4-3,CASSQDRGGGNQPQHF